This T cell receptor (beta chain) was recorded in a study of Graves' ophthalmopathy and Graves' hyperthyroidism. Study-level background: Before any treatment, peripheral blood was taken at the initial diagnosis.

A word on this clonotype: Its antigen remains unknown.

The germline V gene has CDR1 SQVTM and CDR2 ANQGSEA. The CDR3 extends over 13 amino acids. Trimming took off 8 bases at V and 0 bases at J, with 13 bases between the two ends. Transcripts of RNA were the source for amplifying TCR beta CDR3 regions. A first-round RT-PCR used HTBI primers, followed by a second-round multiplex PCR. Via MiXCR, TCRdb re-called the multiplex PCR reads, giving one row per CDR3 protein. The repertoire holds about 230,000 distinct CDR3 sequences, approximately 42% seen once, with around half in the top ten. Overall study results and limits: Separation of ophthalmopathy from stable hyperthyroidism was achieved by a 13-signature model, at 85% to 90% sensitivity and about 81% specificity. In predicting ophthalmopathy progression, the model reached nearly 71% sensitivity and under 75% specificity.

The sample taken for sequencing was peripheral blood. The chain couples TRBV29-1 to TRBJ1-1; D is unclear. The sequence was collected from an adult man with Graves' ophthalmopathy. In DNA form, the CDR3 reads TGCAGCTTAGAGGGCGGCATGAACACTGAAGCTTTCTTT. This translates into CSLEGGMNTEAFF.